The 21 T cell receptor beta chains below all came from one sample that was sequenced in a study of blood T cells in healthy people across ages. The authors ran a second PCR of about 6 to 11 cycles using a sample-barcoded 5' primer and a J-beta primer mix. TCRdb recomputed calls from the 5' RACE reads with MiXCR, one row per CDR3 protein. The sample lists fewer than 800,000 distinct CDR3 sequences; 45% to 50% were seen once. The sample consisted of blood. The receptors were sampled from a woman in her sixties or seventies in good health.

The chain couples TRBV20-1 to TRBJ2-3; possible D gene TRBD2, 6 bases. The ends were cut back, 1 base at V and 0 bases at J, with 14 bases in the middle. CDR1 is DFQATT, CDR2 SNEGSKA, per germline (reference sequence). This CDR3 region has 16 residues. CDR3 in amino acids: CSARVIGGASTDTQYF. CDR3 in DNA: TGCAGTGCTAGAGTTATTGGCGGGGCTAGCACAGATACGCAGTATTTT.

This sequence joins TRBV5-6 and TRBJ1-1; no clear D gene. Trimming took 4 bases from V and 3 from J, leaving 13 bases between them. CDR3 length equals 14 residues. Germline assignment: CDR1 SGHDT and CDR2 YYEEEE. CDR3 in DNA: TGTGCCAGCAGCCCTCGCCCGGGTTACACTGAAGCTTTCTTT. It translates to CASSPRPGYTEAFF. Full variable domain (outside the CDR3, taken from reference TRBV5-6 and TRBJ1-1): DAGVTQSPTHLIKTRGQQVTLRCSPKSGHDTVSWYQQALGQGPQFIFQYYEEEERQRGNFPDRFSGHQFPNYSSELNVNALLLGDSALYLCASSPRPGYTEAFFGQGTRLTVV.

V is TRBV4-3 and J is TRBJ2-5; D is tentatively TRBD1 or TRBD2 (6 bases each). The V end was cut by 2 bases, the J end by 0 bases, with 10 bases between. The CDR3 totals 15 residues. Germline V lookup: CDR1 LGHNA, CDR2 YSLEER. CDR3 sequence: CASSQRGGYQETQYF. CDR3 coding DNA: TGCGCCAGCAGCCAAAGAGGGGGGTACCAAGAGACCCAGTACTTC.

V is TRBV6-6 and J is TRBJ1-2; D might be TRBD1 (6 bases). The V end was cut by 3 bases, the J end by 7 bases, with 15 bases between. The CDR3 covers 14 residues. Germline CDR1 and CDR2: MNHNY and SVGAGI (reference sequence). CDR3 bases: TGTGCCAGCAGTTATCGGGGGCAAGAGGGTGGCTACACCTTC. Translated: CASSYRGQEGGYTF.

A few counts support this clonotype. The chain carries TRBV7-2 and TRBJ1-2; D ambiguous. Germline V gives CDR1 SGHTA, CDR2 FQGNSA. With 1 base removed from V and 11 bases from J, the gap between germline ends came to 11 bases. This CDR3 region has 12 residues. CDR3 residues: CASSLVLPGYTF. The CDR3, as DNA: TGTGCCAGCAGCTTAGTACTCCCAGGATACACCTTC.

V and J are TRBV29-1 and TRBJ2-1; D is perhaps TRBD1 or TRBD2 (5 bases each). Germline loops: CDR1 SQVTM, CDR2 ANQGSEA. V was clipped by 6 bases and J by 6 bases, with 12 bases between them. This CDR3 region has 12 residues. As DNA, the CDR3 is TGCAGCGTGTCTACGGGACGCAATGAGCAGTTCTTC. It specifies CSVSTGRNEQFF.

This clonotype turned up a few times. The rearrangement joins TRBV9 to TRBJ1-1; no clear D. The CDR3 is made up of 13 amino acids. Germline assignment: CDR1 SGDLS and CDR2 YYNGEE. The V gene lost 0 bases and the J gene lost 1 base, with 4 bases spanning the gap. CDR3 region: CASSVGSNTEAFF. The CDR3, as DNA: TGTGCCAGCAGCGTAGGGTCGAACACTGAAGCTTTCTTT.

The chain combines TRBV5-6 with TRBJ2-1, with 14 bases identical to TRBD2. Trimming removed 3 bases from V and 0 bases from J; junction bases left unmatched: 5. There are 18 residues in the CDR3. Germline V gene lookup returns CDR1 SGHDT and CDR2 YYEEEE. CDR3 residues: CASSSGTSGRVSYNEQFF. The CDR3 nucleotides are TGTGCCAGCAGCTCCGGGACTAGCGGGAGAGTCTCCTACAATGAGCAGTTCTTC. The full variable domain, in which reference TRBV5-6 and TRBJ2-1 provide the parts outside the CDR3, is DAGVTQSPTHLIKTRGQQVTLRCSPKSGHDTVSWYQQALGQGPQFIFQYYEEEERQRGNFPDRFSGHQFPNYSSELNVNALLLGDSALYLCASSSGTSGRVSYNEQFFGPGTRLTVL.

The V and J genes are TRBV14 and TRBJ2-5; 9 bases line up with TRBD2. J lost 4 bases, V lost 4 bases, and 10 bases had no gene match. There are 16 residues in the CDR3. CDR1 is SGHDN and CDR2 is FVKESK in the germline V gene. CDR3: CASSPYGTSIRETQYF. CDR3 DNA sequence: TGTGCCAGCAGCCCCTACGGGACTAGCATCAGAGAGACCCAGTACTTC.

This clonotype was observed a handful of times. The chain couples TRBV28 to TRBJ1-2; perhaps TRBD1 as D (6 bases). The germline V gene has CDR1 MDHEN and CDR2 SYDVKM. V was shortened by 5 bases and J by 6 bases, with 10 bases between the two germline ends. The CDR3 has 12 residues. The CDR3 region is CASSQYRDGYTF. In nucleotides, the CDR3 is TGTGCCAGCAGTCAATACAGGGATGGCTACACCTTC.

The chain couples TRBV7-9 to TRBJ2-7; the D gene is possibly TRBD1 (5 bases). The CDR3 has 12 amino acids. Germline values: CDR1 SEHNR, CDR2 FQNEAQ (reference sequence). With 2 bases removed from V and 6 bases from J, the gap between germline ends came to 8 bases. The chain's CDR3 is CASSLRQLEQYF. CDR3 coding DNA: TGTGCCAGCAGCTTAAGACAGCTCGAGCAGTACTTC.

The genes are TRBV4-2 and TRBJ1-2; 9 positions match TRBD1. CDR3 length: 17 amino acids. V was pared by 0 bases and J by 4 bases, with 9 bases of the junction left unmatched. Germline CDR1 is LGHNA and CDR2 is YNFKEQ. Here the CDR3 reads CASSQDRRTGATYGYTF. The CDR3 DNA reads TGTGCCAGCAGCCAAGATCGGCGGACAGGGGCGACCTATGGCTACACCTTC.

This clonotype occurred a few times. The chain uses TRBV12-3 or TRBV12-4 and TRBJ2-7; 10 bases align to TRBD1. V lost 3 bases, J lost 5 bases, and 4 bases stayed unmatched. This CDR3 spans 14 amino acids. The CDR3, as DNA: TGTGCCAGCAGTTTCCGGGACAGGGGCCACGAGCAGTACTTC. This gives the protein CASSFRDRGHEQYF.

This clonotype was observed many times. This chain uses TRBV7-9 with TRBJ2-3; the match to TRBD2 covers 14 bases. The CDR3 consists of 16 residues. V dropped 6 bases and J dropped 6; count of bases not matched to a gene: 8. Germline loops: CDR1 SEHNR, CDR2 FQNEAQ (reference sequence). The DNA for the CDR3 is TGTGCCAGCAGATCGACTAGCGGGAGGGCCGGGGATACGCAGTATTTT. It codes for CASRSTSGRAGDTQYF.

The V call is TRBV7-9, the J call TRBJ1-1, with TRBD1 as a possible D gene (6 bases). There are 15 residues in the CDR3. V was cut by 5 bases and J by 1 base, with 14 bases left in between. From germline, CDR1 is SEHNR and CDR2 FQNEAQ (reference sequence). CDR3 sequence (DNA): TGTGCCAGCAGCAACAGACAGGTTTCGAACACTGAAGCTTTCTTT. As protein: CASSNRQVSNTEAFF.

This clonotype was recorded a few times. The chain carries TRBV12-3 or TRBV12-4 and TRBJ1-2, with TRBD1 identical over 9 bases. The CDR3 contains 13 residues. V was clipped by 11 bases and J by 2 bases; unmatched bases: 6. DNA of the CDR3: TGTGCCGTTCCGGGACAGGGAAACTATGGCTACACCTTC. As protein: CAVPGQGNYGYTF.

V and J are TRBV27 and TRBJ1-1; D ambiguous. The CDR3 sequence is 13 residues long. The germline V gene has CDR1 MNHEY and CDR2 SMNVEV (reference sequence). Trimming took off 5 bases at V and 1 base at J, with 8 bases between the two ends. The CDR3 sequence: CASSTFRNTEAFF. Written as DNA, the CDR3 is TGTGCCAGCAGTACTTTCAGGAACACTGAAGCTTTCTTT.

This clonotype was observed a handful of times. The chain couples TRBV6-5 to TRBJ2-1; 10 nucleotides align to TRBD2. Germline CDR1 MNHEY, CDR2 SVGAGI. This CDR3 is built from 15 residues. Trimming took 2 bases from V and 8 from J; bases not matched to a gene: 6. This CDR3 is CASSYLPSGSYEQFF. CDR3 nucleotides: TGTGCCAGCAGTTACCTCCCTAGCGGGAGTTATGAGCAGTTCTTC.

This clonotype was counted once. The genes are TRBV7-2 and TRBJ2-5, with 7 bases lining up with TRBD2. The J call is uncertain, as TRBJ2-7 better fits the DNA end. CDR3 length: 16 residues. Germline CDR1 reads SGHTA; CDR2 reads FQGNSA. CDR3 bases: TGTGCCAGCAGCTTAGATGGCGGGAGCCTCTCCTACGAGCAGTACTTC. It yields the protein CASSLDGGSLSYEQYF.

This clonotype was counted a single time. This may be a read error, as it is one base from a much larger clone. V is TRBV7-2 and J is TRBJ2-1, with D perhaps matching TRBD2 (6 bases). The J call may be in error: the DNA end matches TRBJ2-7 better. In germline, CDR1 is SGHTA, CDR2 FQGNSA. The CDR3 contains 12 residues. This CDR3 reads CASRRGGNEQYF. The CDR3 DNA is TGTGCCAGCAGGCGGGGTGGAAATGAGCAGTACTTC.

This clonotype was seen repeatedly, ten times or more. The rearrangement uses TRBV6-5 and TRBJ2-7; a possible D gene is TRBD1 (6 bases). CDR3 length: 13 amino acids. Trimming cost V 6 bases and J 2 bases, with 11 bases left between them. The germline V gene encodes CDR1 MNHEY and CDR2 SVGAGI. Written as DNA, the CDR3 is TGTGCCAGCAGCCCGGACAGACCCTACGAGCAGTACTTC. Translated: CASSPDRPYEQYF.